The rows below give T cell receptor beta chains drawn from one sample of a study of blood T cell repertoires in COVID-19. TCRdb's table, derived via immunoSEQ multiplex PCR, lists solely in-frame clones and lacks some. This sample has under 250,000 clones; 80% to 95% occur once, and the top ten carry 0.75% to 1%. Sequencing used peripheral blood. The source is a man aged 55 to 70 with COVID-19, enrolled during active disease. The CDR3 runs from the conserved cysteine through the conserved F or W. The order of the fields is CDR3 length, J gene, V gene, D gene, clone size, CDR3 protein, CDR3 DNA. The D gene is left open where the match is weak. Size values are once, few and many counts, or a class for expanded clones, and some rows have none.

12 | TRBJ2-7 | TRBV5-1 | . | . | CASSPGLYEQYF | TGCGCCAGCAGTCCGGGTCTCTACGAGCAGTACTTC
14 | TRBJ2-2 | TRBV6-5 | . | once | CASSYSRITGELFF | TGTGCCAGCAGTTACTCGAGGATCACCGGGGAGCTGTTTTTT
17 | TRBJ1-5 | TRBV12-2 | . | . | CASRLGRTGEDEQPQHF | TGTGCAAGTCGCTTAGGCCGCACAGGGGAGGACGAACAGCCCCAGCATTTT
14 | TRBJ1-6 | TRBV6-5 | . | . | CASSYEGGNSPLHF | TGTGCCAGCAGTTACGAGGGAGGGAATTCACCCCTCCACTTT
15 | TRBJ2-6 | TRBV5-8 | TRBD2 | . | CASSLTGGGANVLTF | TGTGCCAGCAGCTTAACCGGGGGGGGAGCCAACGTCCTGACTTTC
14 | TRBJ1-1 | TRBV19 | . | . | CASRTGSWNTEAFF | TGTGCCAGTAGGACCGGGAGTTGGAACACTGAAGCTTTCTTT
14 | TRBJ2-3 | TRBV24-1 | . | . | CATSDWRDTDTQYF | TGTGCCACCAGTGATTGGCGGGACACAGATACGCAGTATTTT
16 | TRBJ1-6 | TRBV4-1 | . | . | CASSQDPWAGNSPLHF | TGCGCCAGCAGCCAAGATCCTTGGGCCGGTAATTCACCCCTCCACTTT
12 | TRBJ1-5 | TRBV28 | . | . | CAVQALNQPQHF | TGTGCCGTCCAGGCCTTAAATCAGCCCCAGCATTTT
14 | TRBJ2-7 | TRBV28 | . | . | CASTLGHAHYEQYF | TGTGCCAGTACCCTGGGACATGCCCACTACGAGCAGTACTTC
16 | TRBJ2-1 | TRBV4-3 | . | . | CASSQDISAVRREQFF | TGCGCCAGCAGCCAAGATATTTCGGCGGTGAGGAGGGAGCAGTTCTTC
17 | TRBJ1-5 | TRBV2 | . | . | CASSELWGSRSNQPQHF | TGTGCCAGCAGTGAGCTTTGGGGCAGTCGGAGCAATCAGCCCCAGCATTTT
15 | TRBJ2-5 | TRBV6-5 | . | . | CASSYSPQFQETQYF | TGTGCCAGCAGTTACTCTCCCCAGTTCCAAGAGACCCAGTACTTC
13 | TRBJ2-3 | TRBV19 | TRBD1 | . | CASRDRDGDTQYF | TGTGCCAGTCGAGACAGGGATGGGGATACGCAGTATTTT
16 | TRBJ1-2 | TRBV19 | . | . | CASSPTILRGDYGYTF | TGTGCCAGTAGTCCAACGATTCTCAGGGGTGACTATGGCTACACCTTC
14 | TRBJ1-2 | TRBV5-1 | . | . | CASSLEWAGNGYTF | TGCGCCAGCAGCTTGGAGTGGGCGGGAAATGGCTACACCTTC
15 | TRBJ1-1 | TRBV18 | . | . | CASSPPSAAGPEAFF | TGTGCCAGCTCACCACCCTCGGCGGCGGGGCCTGAAGCTTTCTTT
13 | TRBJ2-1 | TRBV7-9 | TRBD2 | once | CASQREMSNEQFF | TGTGCCAGCCAGCGGGAGATGAGCAATGAGCAGTTCTTC
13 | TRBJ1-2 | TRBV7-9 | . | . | CASSLRREYGYTF | TGTGCCAGCAGCTTACGGAGGGAATATGGCTACACCTTC
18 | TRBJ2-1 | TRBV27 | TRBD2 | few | CASSSGLAGGFSYNEQFF | TGTGCCAGCAGTTCGGGACTAGCGGGAGGCTTTTCCTACAATGAGCAGTTCTTC
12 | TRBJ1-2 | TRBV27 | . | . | CASSLRSDGYTF | TGTGCCAGCAGTTTGCGCAGCGATGGCTACACCTTC
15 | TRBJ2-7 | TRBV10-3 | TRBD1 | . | CAISPKAGGTYEQYF | TGTGCCATCAGCCCCAAGGCAGGGGGCACCTACGAGCAGTACTTC
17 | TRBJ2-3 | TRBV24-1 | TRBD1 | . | CATSEAGRGLVVDTQYF | TGTGCCACCAGTGAGGCCGGCAGGGGGTTGGTAGTAGATACGCAGTATTTT
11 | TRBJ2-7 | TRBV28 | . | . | CASSMTGVEYF | TGTGCCAGCAGTATGACAGGAGTCGAGTACTTC
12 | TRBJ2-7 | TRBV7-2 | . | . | CASSLARGEQYF | TGTGCCAGCAGCTTAGCACGGGGCGAGCAGTACTTC
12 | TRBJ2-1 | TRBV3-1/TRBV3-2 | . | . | CASTREGQGLFF | TGTGCCAGCACCAGAGAGGGACAAGGACTGTTCTTC
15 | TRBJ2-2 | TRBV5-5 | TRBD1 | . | CASSPGTATAGELFF | TGTGCCAGCAGTCCCGGGACAGCAACGGCCGGGGAGCTGTTTTTT
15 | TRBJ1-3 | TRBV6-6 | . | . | CASTETGLSGNTIYF | TGTGCCAGCACCGAGACAGGTCTCTCTGGAAACACCATATATTTT
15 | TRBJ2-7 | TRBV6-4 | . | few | CASSGCLDRPYEQYF | TGTGCCAGCAGTGGGTGTCTGGACAGACCCTACGAGCAGTACTTC
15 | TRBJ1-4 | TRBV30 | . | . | CAWSNPTGSNEKLFF | TGTGCCTGGAGCAACCCTACAGGGTCTAATGAAAAACTGTTTTTT
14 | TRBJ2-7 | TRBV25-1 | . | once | CASSGGHTSYEQYF | TGTGCCAGCAGTGGGGGACATACTTCCTACGAGCAGTACTTC
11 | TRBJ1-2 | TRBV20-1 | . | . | CSAQGLRGYTF | TGCAGTGCTCAGGGGTTAAGGGGCTACACCTTC
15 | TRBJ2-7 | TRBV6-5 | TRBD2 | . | CASSPGLAGKYEQYF | TGTGCCAGCAGTCCAGGACTAGCGGGAAAGTACGAGCAGTACTTC
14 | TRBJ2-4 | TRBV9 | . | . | CASSVGGGGNIQYF | TGTGCCAGCAGCGTGGGGGGAGGAGGAAACATTCAGTACTTC
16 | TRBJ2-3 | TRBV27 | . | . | CASSYVPATGLDTQYF | TGTGCCAGCAGCTACGTCCCCGCCACCGGTCTAGATACGCAGTATTTT
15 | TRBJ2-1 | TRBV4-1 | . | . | CASSLGDTPYNEQFF | TGCGCCAGCAGCCTGGGGGACACCCCATACAATGAGCAGTTCTTC